These 25 T cell receptor beta chains share one sample of origin, sequenced in a study of T-cell reconstitution after alpha-beta-depleted transplantation in children (dated by TCRdb to the mid-2010s). The library was generated by PCR. The sequencing machine was an Illumina HiSeq 2500. To normalize quantification of the TCRbeta repertoire, the TCR libraries were built with molecular barcoding that relied on unique molecular identifiers. TCRdb reran the public reads through fastp at Q25 and MiXCR, keeping productive beta chains. Entries that share a CDR3 protein sequence are merged under the most common genes and DNA. This sample has hundreds of thousands of distinct CDR3 sequences in its table, and 16% of those were observed once. Approximately 1% of the sample is in the top ten clones. This sample comprised PBMCs from the stem cell graft donor, obtained from the stem cell graft. These TCRs come from a human donor who donated a stem cell graft to a child with acute myeloid leukemia.

This clonotype was detected only a few times. The chain recombines TRBV9 with TRBJ2-3, with TRBD2 matching over 7 bases. Germline V gene sequence: CDR1 SGDLS, CDR2 YYNGEE. After removal of 10 bases from V and 15 bases from J, the junction contained 14 bases not matched to a gene. The CDR3 totals 11 residues. The CDR3 DNA sequence: TGTGCCGGTCGCGCGGGGGAATTAAGATATTTT. Its translation: CAGRAGELRYF.

This clonotype was counted many times. V gene TRBV6-2 or TRBV6-3 combines with J gene TRBJ1-4; TRBD1 is a possible D gene (5 bases). The CDR3 runs 13 residues. The germline V gene encodes CDR1 MNHEY and CDR2 SVGEGT. V was clipped by 10 bases and J by 6 bases, with 15 bases between them. This chain's CDR3 is CATGSRVDEKLFF. CDR3 bases: TGTGCCACGGGGAGCAGGGTGGATGAAAAACTGTTTTTT.

The chain is built from TRBV11-2 and TRBJ2-2; 7 positions agree with TRBD2. With V trimmed by 7 bases and J by 8 bases, 7 bases remained unmatched. Germline CDR1 reads SGHAT; CDR2 reads FQNNGV. The CDR3 sequence is 13 residues long. CDR3 bases: TGTGCCAGCACCACAGCGGGACCTGGGGAGCTGTTTTTT. It yields the protein CASTTAGPGELFF.

This chain links TRBV7-6 with TRBJ2-1, with 7 bases matching TRBD1. Germline V gene data show CDR1 as SGHVS and CDR2 as FNYEAQ. The CDR3 consists of 15 residues. With 6 bases clipped from V and 3 bases from J, the junction kept 8 bases outside the gene matches. CDR3 bases: TGTGCCAGCAGGCTGGACAGGTCATTCTACAATGAGCAGTTCTTC. Protein: CASRLDRSFYNEQFF.

About this clonotype itself: This could be a read error, since a much larger clone is one nucleotide away. The chain couples TRBV20-1 to TRBJ2-2; TRBD2 matches 7 bases. Germline assignment: CDR1 DFQATT and CDR2 SNEGSKA (reference sequence). Trimming took 5 bases from V and 4 from J; bases not matched to a gene: 7. The CDR3 extends over 14 amino acids. CDR3 sequence reads: CSADRGVATGELFF. The DNA for the CDR3 is TGCAGTGCTGACCGGGGGGTCGCCACCGGGGAGCTGTTTTTT.

At least ten counts were recorded for this clonotype. This chain joins TRBV20-1 and TRBJ2-3; 7 nucleotides match TRBD2. Germline values: CDR1 DFQATT, CDR2 SNEGSKA (reference sequence). The CDR3 extends over 14 amino acids. V shed 3 bases and J 1 base; nucleotides not matched to a gene: 4. CDR3 loop: CSASRAGGTDTQYF. CDR3 sequence (DNA): TGCAGTGCTAGCAGGGCGGGGGGCACAGATACGCAGTATTTT.

The chain uses TRBV7-2 and TRBJ1-2, with 7 positions matching TRBD1. The CDR3 covers 14 residues. CDR1 is SGHTA and CDR2 is FQGNSA in the germline V gene. With V trimmed by 4 bases and J by 4 bases, 6 bases remained unmatched. The DNA of the CDR3 is TGTGCCAGCAGCTCCCAGACAGGGATCTATGGCTACACCTTC. Translated, it gives CASSSQTGIYGYTF.

This clonotype was observed a handful of times. The chain recombines TRBV7-3 with TRBJ2-2, with D perhaps matching TRBD1 or TRBD2 (5 bases each). The germline CDR1 and CDR2 sequences are SGHTA and FQGTGA. Trimming cost V 6 bases and J 0 bases, with 14 bases left between them. This CDR3 comprises 16 residues. The CDR3 sequence: CASSSRGVTNTGELFF. The CDR3 DNA follows: TGTGCCAGCAGTTCAAGAGGGGTGACGAACACCGGGGAGCTGTTTTTT.

This clonotype turned up a few times. CDR3 amino acids: CSANLGSTGELFF. CDR3 nucleotides: TGCAGTGCAAACTTGGGGAGCACCGGGGAGCTGTTTTTT. The chain recombines TRBV20-1 with TRBJ2-2; tentative D call: TRBD2 (5 bases). Between the trimmed V and J ends, which lost 6 bases and 4 bases, there was a span of 12 bases. CDR1 and CDR2 (germline): DFQATT, SNEGSKA (reference sequence). The CDR3 runs to 13 residues.

The chain recombines TRBV20-1 with TRBJ2-3; the D gene could be TRBD1 or TRBD2 (5 bases each). Germline assignment: CDR1 DFQATT and CDR2 SNEGSKA (reference sequence). This CDR3 has 16 amino acids. The V gene lost 1 base and the J gene lost 0 bases, with 14 bases spanning the gap. The CDR3 sequence: CSARGDGGSSTDTQYF. Here the CDR3 DNA reads TGCAGTGCTAGAGGGGACGGCGGGTCTAGCACAGATACGCAGTATTTT.

This clonotype was recorded a few times. CDR3 DNA sequence: TGTGCCAGCAGTGGCCCGGGACAGGGACAAGAGACCCAGTACTTC. As protein: CASSGPGQGQETQYF. The rearrangement joins TRBV27 to TRBJ2-5; 9 positions agree with TRBD1. Germline V gene sequence: CDR1 MNHEY, CDR2 SMNVEV (reference sequence). The CDR3 contains 15 residues. The V gene end was trimmed by 5 bases and the J gene end by 2 bases; junction bases not matched to a gene: 6.

A few counts support this clonotype. The rearrangement links TRBV9 to TRBJ1-2, with TRBD1 matching over 7 bases. Unmatched junction bases numbered 14, after V lost 4 bases and J lost 5 bases. This CDR3 has 16 residues. Germline assignment: CDR1 SGDLS and CDR2 YYNGEE. CDR3 in amino acids: CASSMGQRFSIYGYTF. CDR3 DNA sequence: TGTGCCAGCAGCATGGGACAGCGTTTCTCTATTTATGGCTACACCTTC.

The V call is TRBV20-1, the J call TRBJ1-2; D is uncertain. Looked up from germline, CDR1 is DFQATT and CDR2 is SNEGSKA (reference sequence). CDR3 size: 12 residues. Between the trimmed V and J ends, which lost 8 bases and 2 bases, there was a span of 12 bases. The CDR3 spells CSQGRGNYGYTF. The CDR3 DNA reads as TGCAGTCAAGGCCGAGGAAACTATGGCTACACCTTC.

The chain uses TRBV11-2 and TRBJ1-1, with unresolved D. This CDR3 spans 13 amino acids. Trimming removed 1 base from V and 7 bases from J, with 10 bases in between. From germline, CDR1 is SGHAT and CDR2 FQNNGV. The DNA for the CDR3 is TGTGCCAGCAGCTTAGGGGTGGCAAGTGAAGCTTTCTTT. Translation: CASSLGVASEAFF. Variable domain in full (rest from reference TRBV11-2 and TRBJ1-1): EAGVAQSPRYKIIEKRQSVAFWCNPISGHATLYWYQQILGQGPKLLIQFQNNGVVDDSQLPKDRFSAERLKGVDSTLKIQPAKLEDSAVYLCASSLGVASEAFFGQGTRLTVV.

This chain connects TRBV5-1 to TRBJ1-5; 7 bases map to TRBD1. The junction had 7 bases not matched to a gene; V was cut back by 4 bases and J by 9 bases. This CDR3 is 13 amino acids long. The V gene's germline CDR1 is SGHRS and CDR2 YFSETQ. The CDR3 DNA sequence: TGCGCCAGCAGCCTGGGACAGAGGGGGCCCCAGCATTTT. It specifies CASSLGQRGPQHF. The full variable domain, with the rest looked up from reference TRBV5-1 and TRBJ1-5, is KAGVTQTPRYLIKTRGQQVTLSCSPISGHRSVSWYQQTPGQGLQFLFEYFSETQRNKGNFPGRFSGRQFSNSRSEMNVSTLELGDSALYLCASSLGQRGPQHFGDGTRLSIL.

J is TRBJ2-7 and V is TRBV20-1; unclear D gene. The CDR3 extends over 13 amino acids. The V and J ends lost 3 bases and 2 bases respectively, with 11 bases between them. The V gene's germline CDR1 is DFQATT and CDR2 SNEGSKA (reference sequence). This CDR3 is CSASLPTAYEQYV. CDR3 DNA sequence: TGCAGTGCTAGTCTCCCCACAGCCTACGAGCAGTACGTC.

This clonotype was detected many times. CDR3 DNA sequence: TGCAGTGCTAGGGGATTGGCGGGGCCGTCCTACAATGAGCAGTTCTTC. Translation: CSARGLAGPSYNEQFF. V and J are TRBV20-1 and TRBJ2-1; weak D call: TRBD2 (6 bases). V was cut by 3 bases and J by 1 base, with 16 bases left in between. Germline lookup yields CDR1 DFQATT and CDR2 SNEGSKA (reference sequence). This CDR3 contains 16 residues.

This clonotype was counted ten times or more. The chain carries TRBV20-1 and TRBJ2-4, with 9 bases aligning to TRBD2. The V and J ends lost 1 base and 2 bases, in that order; junction bases with no gene match: 6. Germline assignment: CDR1 DFQATT and CDR2 SNEGSKA (reference sequence). This CDR3 is 16 amino acids long. The CDR3 bases are TGCAGTGCTAGAGGGTTGACTAGCGGAACCAAAAACATTCAGTACTTC. This sequence encodes CSARGLTSGTKNIQYF.

This clonotype has a count of ten or more. The CDR3 nucleotides read TGTGCCAGCAGCTTAGGGGGCAGCATTAATCAGCCCCAGCATTTT. Its protein is CASSLGGSINQPQHF. The genes are TRBV7-2 and TRBJ1-5, with D possibly TRBD1 on 5 matching bases. V was trimmed by 1 base and J by 4 bases, leaving 11 bases between them. The germline CDR1 and CDR2 sequences are SGHTA and FQGNSA. The CDR3 sequence is 15 residues long. The full variable domain, completed using reference TRBV7-2 and TRBJ1-5, is GAGVSQSPSNKVTEKGKDVELRCDPISGHTALYWYRQSLGQGLEFLIYFQGNSAPDKSGLPSDRFSAERTGGSVSTLTIQRTQQEDSAVYLCASSLGGSINQPQHFGDGTRLSIL.

CDR3 residues: CASSYQFSGANVLTF. CDR3 coding DNA: TGTGCCAGCAGTTATCAGTTCTCTGGGGCCAACGTCCTGACTTTC. The chain has TRBV6-5 and TRBJ2-6; D is uncertain. Germline CDR1 is MNHEY and CDR2 is SVGAGI. The CDR3 totals 15 residues. V was pared by 3 bases and J by 0 bases, with 6 bases between.

V and J are TRBV20-1 and TRBJ2-3; D perhaps matches TRBD1 (6 bases). Germline CDR1 DFQATT, CDR2 SNEGSKA (reference sequence). V was trimmed by 7 bases and J by 5 bases, leaving 16 bases between them. The CDR3 runs 13 residues. CDR3 amino acids: CSVRRNREDTQYF. The CDR3 DNA reads as TGCAGTGTTAGGAGAAACAGGGAAGATACGCAGTATTTT.

The chain uses TRBV7-3 and TRBJ1-4; 7 nucleotides line up with TRBD1. With V trimmed by 2 bases and J by 8 bases, 5 bases remained unmatched. The CDR3 sequence is 14 residues long. Germline V gene data show CDR1 as SGHTA and CDR2 as FQGTGA. The DNA for the CDR3 is TGTGCCAGCAGCTTATGGGGGACAGCGGAAAAACTGTTTTTT. Protein product: CASSLWGTAEKLFF.

The chain is built from TRBV5-1 and TRBJ2-2; no clear D gene. This CDR3 is built from 15 residues. The V end was cut by 1 base, the J end by 1 base, with 8 bases between. Per germline, CDR1 SGHRS and CDR2 YFSETQ. The CDR3 region is CASSLMSVNTGELFF. CDR3 bases: TGCGCCAGCAGCTTGATGAGTGTGAACACCGGGGAGCTGTTTTTT.

The chain joins TRBV21-1 to TRBJ2-7; the table's TRBD2 call for D was not verified on the DNA. TRBV21-1 is given as a pseudogene. This CDR3 has 17 residues. For the CDR3, the DNA is TGTGCCAGCAGCAACAGGCGGGAGGGCACTGCGGGTTACGAGCAGTACGTC. The encoded protein is CASSNRREGTAGYEQYV.

The V call is TRBV20-1, the J call TRBJ2-3; 9 bases line up with TRBD2. Germline V CDR1 and CDR2: DFQATT, SNEGSKA (reference sequence). The trim removed 2 bases at V and 0 bases at J, leaving 6 bases unmatched. The CDR3 loop spans 16 amino acids. CDR3 nucleotides: TGCAGTGCTAGATACTGGACTAGCGCGAGCACAGATACGCAGTATTTT. It yields the protein CSARYWTSASTDTQYF.